The 5 T cell receptor beta chains listed next were all sequenced from one sample in a study of blood T cell repertoires in COVID-19. Data came from immunoSEQ multiplex PCR; TCRdb stores just in-frame clones and leaves some out. The table shows about 220,000 clones, with about 80% occurring only once. Specimen: peripheral blood. These receptors originate from an older woman with acute or convalescent COVID-19.

The chain couples TRBV15 to TRBJ1-3; perhaps TRBD1 as D (5 bases). The CDR3 is 18 amino acids. The ends were cut back, 0 bases at V and 2 bases at J, with 17 bases in the middle. CDR1 and CDR2 (germline): LNHNV, YYDKDF (reference sequence). CDR3 bases: TGTGCCACCAGCAGAGATAGTGGGGGGGGTCTTGCTGGAAACACCATATATTTT. This codes for CATSRDSGGGLAGNTIYF. Full variable domain (rest looked up from reference TRBV15 and TRBJ1-3): DAMVIQNPRYQVTQFGKPVTLSCSQTLNHNVMYWYQQKSSQAPKLLFHYYDKDFNNEADTPDNFQSRRPNTSFCFLDIRSPGLGDTAMYLCATSRDSGGGLAGNTIYFGEGSWLTVV.

The chain couples TRBV19 to TRBJ1-2; 7 nucleotides agree with TRBD1. This CDR3 region has 13 residues. The ends lost 1 base at V and 6 bases at J; junction bases unmatched: 2. CDR1 and CDR2 from the germline V gene are LNHDA and SQIVND (reference sequence). The CDR3 nucleotides are TGTGCCAGTAGTATAGGAACAGGGGATGGCTACACCTTC. Protein sequence: CASSIGTGDGYTF.

The CDR3 region is CAWSVHRGSGNTIYF. DNA for the CDR3: TGTGCCTGGAGTGTACACAGGGGCTCTGGAAACACCATATATTTT. The V gene is TRBV30, the J gene TRBJ1-3; TRBD1 matches at 7 bases. With V trimmed by 0 bases and J by 0 bases, 2 bases remained unmatched. The CDR3 extends over 15 amino acids. Germline CDR1 is GTSNPN and CDR2 is SVGIG (reference sequence).

This chain links TRBV9 with TRBJ2-5; 7 positions match TRBD2. The V gene end was trimmed by 3 bases and the J gene end by 5 bases; junction bases not matched to a gene: 4. Per germline, CDR1 SGDLS and CDR2 YYNGEE. The CDR3 consists of 13 residues. This chain's CDR3 is CASSGGGGETQYF. The CDR3, as DNA: TGTGCCAGCAGCGGCGGGGGTGGCGAGACCCAGTACTTC. Drawing the rest from reference TRBV9 and TRBJ2-5, the complete variable domain is DSGVTQTPKHLITATGQRVTLRCSPRSGDLSVYWYQQSLDQGLQFLIQYYNGEERAKGNILERFSAQQFPDLHSELNLSSLELGDSALYFCASSGGGGETQYFGPGTRLLVL.

This clone appeared a single time. The V gene is TRBV3-1 (or the pseudogene TRBV3-2), the J gene TRBJ1-1; 7 bases are a match to TRBD1. V was clipped by 4 bases and J by 1 base; unmatched bases: 3. The CDR3 is 14 amino acids. The germline V gene encodes CDR1 LGHDT and CDR2 YNNKEL (reference sequence). In nucleotides, the CDR3 is TGTGCCAGCAGCCCCCGGGACAGGAACACTGAAGCTTTCTTT. This sequence encodes CASSPRDRNTEAFF.